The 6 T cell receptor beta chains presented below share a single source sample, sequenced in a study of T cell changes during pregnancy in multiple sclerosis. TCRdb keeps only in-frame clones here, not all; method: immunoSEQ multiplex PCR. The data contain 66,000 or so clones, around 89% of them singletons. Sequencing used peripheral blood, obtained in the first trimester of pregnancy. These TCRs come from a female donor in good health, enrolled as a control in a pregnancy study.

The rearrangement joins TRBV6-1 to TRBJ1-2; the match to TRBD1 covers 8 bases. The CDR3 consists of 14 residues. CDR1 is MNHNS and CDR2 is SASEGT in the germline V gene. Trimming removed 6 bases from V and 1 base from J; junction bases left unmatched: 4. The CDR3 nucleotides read TGTGCCAGCAGGCCGACAGGGGTTAACTATGGCTACACCTTC. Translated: CASRPTGVNYGYTF.

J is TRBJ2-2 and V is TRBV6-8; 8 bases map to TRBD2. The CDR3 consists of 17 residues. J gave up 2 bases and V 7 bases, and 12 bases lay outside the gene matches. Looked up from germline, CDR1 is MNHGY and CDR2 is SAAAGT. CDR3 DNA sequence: TGTGCCAGCATTCGGGGCGGGGGGTCCGCCAACACCGGGGAGCTGTTTTTT. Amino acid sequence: CASIRGGGSANTGELFF.

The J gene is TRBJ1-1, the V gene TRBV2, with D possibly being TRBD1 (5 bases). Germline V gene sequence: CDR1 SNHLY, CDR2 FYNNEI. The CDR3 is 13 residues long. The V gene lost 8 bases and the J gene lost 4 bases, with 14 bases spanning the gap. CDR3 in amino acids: CASQRIGATEAFF. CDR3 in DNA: TGTGCCAGCCAGAGGATAGGGGCCACTGAAGCTTTCTTT.

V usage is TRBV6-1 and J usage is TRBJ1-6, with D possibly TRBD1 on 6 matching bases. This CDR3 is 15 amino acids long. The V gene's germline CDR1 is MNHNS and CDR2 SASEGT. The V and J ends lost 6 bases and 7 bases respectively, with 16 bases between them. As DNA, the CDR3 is TGTGCCAGCAGGCCCCCGAGCCAGGGGAATTCACCCCTCCACTTT. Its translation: CASRPPSQGNSPLHF.

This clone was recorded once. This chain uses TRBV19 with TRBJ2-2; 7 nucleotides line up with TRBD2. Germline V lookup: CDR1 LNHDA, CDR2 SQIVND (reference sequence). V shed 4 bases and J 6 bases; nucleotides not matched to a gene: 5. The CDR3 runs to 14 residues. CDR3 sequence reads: CASSNWTRPGELFF. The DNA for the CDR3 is TGTGCCAGTAGTAATTGGACTAGACCCGGGGAGCTGTTTTTT.

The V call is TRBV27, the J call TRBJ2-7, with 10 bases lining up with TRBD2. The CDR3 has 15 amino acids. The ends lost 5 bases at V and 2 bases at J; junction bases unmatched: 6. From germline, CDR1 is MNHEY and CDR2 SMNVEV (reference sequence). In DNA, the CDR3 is TGTGCCAGCAGTCCAGCGGGGGGGGCGACCTACGAGCAGTACTTC. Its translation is CASSPAGGATYEQYF.